This TCR beta chain was sequenced during a study of T cell responses to AZD1222 COVID-19 vaccine. Study-wide background: Pooled together were second doses at about 4 or about 12 weeks. General observations from the study: Clonal diversity may have been underestimated in mostly white British donors. Increased Spike-specific TCR breadth and depth were observed after two AZD1222 doses. Only six or seven AZD1222 recipients tested seropositive at baseline.

CDR1 and CDR2 (germline): KGHSY, FQNENV. V lost 3 bases to trimming and J lost 0 bases; unmatched junction nucleotides: 7. CDR3 length: 16 amino acids. As to this clone: The antigen is undetermined.

Assay: immunoSEQ multiplex PCR; the TCRdb copy retains only in-frame clones and omits some. Of over 150,000 clones in the sample, roughly nine tenths were seen once. The J gene is TRBJ2-7, the V gene TRBV16; TRBD1 aligns across 8 bases. The source is an adult in good health. The sample here was peripheral blood, taken on day 0 of AZD1222 vaccination. The CDR3 spells CASSHRDRSPSYEQYF. As DNA, the CDR3 is TGTGCCAGCAGCCACCGGGACAGGTCCCCCTCCTACGAGCAGTACTTC.